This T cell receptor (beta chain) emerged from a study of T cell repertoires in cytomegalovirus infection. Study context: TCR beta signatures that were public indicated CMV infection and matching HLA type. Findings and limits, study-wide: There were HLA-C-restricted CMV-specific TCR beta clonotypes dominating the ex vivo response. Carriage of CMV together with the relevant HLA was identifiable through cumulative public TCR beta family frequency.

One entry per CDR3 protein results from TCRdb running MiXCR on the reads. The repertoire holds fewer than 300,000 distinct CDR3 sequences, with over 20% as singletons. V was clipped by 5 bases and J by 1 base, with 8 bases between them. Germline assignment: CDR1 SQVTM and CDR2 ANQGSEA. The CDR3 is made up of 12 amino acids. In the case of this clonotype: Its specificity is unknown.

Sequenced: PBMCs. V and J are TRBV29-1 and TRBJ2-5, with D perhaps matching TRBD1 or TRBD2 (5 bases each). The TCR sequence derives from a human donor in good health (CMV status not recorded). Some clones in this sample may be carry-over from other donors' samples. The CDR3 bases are TGCAGCGTTCGGGGCCCCCAAGAGACCCAGTACTTC. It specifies CSVRGPQETQYF.